This T cell receptor (beta chain) was sequenced during a study of blood T cells in healthy people across ages. As for the study in general: T cells yielded about one barcoded beta molecule per two cells through template switching.

This clonotype was counted at least ten times. No antigen is known for it. Germline assignment: CDR1 SGHTA and CDR2 FQGTGA. With 1 base removed from V and 1 base from J, the gap between germline ends came to 12 bases. This CDR3 comprises 16 residues. Primers used in a second PCR of about 7 to 12 cycles were a sample-barcoded 5' primer and a J-beta primer mix. Unique molecular identifiers of 12 random nucleotides labeled each cDNA. A single record per CDR3 protein comes from TCRdb applying MiXCR to the 5' RACE reads. The table has over 550,000 distinct CDR3 sequences, about 28% seen once. Isolation recovered at least 6.5 million PBMCs from every sample. Study conclusions and caveats: Per million T cells, the diversity of TCR beta decreased roughly linearly as age advanced.

The specimen was blood. The receptor was derived from a woman older than 75 in good health. This sequence joins TRBV7-3 and TRBJ2-3; TRBD1 is a possible D gene (6 bases). The CDR3 DNA reads TGTGCCAGCAGCTTAAAGGGGACAAAGGGCACAGATACGCAGTATTTT. Protein: CASSLKGTKGTDTQYF.